A selection of T cell receptor beta chains follows, all from one sample in a study of patients and donors after allogeneic stem cell transplantation. A single record per CDR3 protein comes from TCRdb applying MiXCR to the RT-PCR reads. The sample contains some 960,000 distinct CDR3 sequences, under 20% of which appear only once. Material for sequencing was blood, either unsorted or a sorted T cell fraction (not recorded which). The receptors were sampled from a human donor who was either an allogeneic HSCT recipient or a stem cell or donor lymphocyte infusion donor (not recorded which). It is not recorded whose cells these are; they may come from a transplant donor. CDR3s include the opening cysteine and the closing phenylalanine or tryptophan. Fields, in order: V gene, J gene, CDR3 length, clone size, D gene, CDR3 DNA, CDR3 protein. The D gene is left open where the match is weak. Clone size, where shown, is once, few, many, or a class for clones that have expanded.

v_gene: TRBV5-5; j_gene: TRBJ2-7; len: 17; abundance: few; d_gene: TRBD1; CDR3nt: TGTGCCAGCAGCCGGGACAGGGCACCTATACGGGCGTACGAGCAGTACTTC; CDR3aa: CASSRDRAPIRAYEQYF
v_gene: TRBV6-1; j_gene: TRBJ1-1; len: 14; abundance: .; d_gene: .; CDR3nt: TGTGCCAGCAACAGGATGGCGGCGAACACTGAAGCTTTCTTT; CDR3aa: CASNRMAANTEAFF
v_gene: TRBV4-2; j_gene: TRBJ2-7; len: 15; abundance: few; d_gene: TRBD1; CDR3nt: TGTGCCAGCAGCCGAGACCTGACAGGGATCTACGAGCAGTACTTC; CDR3aa: CASSRDLTGIYEQYF
v_gene: TRBV29-1; j_gene: TRBJ2-1; len: 13; abundance: few; d_gene: .; CDR3nt: TGCAGCGTTTTCGGAGGGCGGAACAATGAGCAGTTCTTC; CDR3aa: CSVFGGRNNEQFF
v_gene: TRBV2; j_gene: TRBJ2-3; len: 13; abundance: few; d_gene: .; CDR3nt: TGTGCCAGCAAGGACTCCCGCACAGATACGCAGTATTTT; CDR3aa: CASKDSRTDTQYF
v_gene: TRBV11-2; j_gene: TRBJ2-1; len: 18; abundance: few; d_gene: TRBD1; CDR3nt: TGTGCCAGCAGCCCGACCCTAATGACAGGGGGTTTTTACAATGAGCAGTTCTTC; CDR3aa: CASSPTLMTGGFYNEQFF
v_gene: TRBV12-3/TRBV12-4; j_gene: TRBJ2-2; len: 17; abundance: few; d_gene: TRBD1; CDR3nt: TGTGCCAGCAGCCTCCCCAGGGGGCGTAAGGTCACCGGGGAGCTGTTTTTT; CDR3aa: CASSLPRGRKVTGELFF
v_gene: TRBV12-3/TRBV12-4; j_gene: TRBJ1-2; len: 15; abundance: .; d_gene: .; CDR3nt: TGTGCCAGCAGCGTTATCGGGGGCGGGAGCTATGGCTACACCTTC; CDR3aa: CASSVIGGGSYGYTF
v_gene: TRBV7-2; j_gene: TRBJ1-1; len: 14; abundance: .; d_gene: .; CDR3nt: TGTGCCAGCAGCCCGGCGGGTCAGAGCACTGAAGCTTTCTTT; CDR3aa: CASSPAGQSTEAFF
v_gene: TRBV28; j_gene: TRBJ1-2; len: 12; abundance: .; d_gene: .; CDR3nt: TGTGCCAGCAGGGGTCCAATCTATGGCTACACCTTC; CDR3aa: CASRGPIYGYTF
v_gene: TRBV12-3/TRBV12-4; j_gene: TRBJ2-3; len: 15; abundance: .; d_gene: TRBD2; CDR3nt: TGTGCCAGCAGTTTGCGGGAGGGGGGCACAGATACGCAGTATTTT; CDR3aa: CASSLREGGTDTQYF
v_gene: TRBV4-2; j_gene: TRBJ1-5; len: 15; abundance: .; d_gene: .; CDR3nt: TGTGCCAGCCAACCGGGGGGTAATGGCAATCAGCCCCAGCATTTT; CDR3aa: CASQPGGNGNQPQHF
v_gene: TRBV4-3; j_gene: TRBJ1-3; len: 14; abundance: many; d_gene: .; CDR3nt: TGCGCCAGCAGCCAAGGTGGTCCTGGAAACACCATATATTTT; CDR3aa: CASSQGGPGNTIYF
v_gene: TRBV12-3/TRBV12-4; j_gene: TRBJ1-1; len: 15; abundance: .; d_gene: TRBD1; CDR3nt: TGTGCCAGCAGTTGGATACAGGGGTGGAACACTGAAGCTTTCTTT; CDR3aa: CASSWIQGWNTEAFF
v_gene: TRBV6-5; j_gene: TRBJ1-1; len: 17; abundance: .; d_gene: .; CDR3nt: TGTGCCAGCAGTTACCCCCAGGGGTTAAGTTCTGACACTGAAGCTTTCTTT; CDR3aa: CASSYPQGLSSDTEAFF
v_gene: TRBV5-1; j_gene: TRBJ2-4; len: 16; abundance: .; d_gene: TRBD1; CDR3nt: TGCGCCAGCAGCAGGACAGGGGACATAGCCAAAAACATTCAGTACTTC; CDR3aa: CASSRTGDIAKNIQYF
v_gene: TRBV18; j_gene: TRBJ2-5; len: 11; abundance: many; d_gene: .; CDR3nt: TGTGCCAGCAGTGGCCAAGAGACCCAGTACTTC; CDR3aa: CASSGQETQYF
v_gene: TRBV4-1; j_gene: TRBJ1-5; len: 20; abundance: few; d_gene: .; CDR3nt: TGCGCCAGCAGCCAAGTTACCCCCCTTAAGGCAGCTGACCTCAATCAGCCCCAGCATTTT; CDR3aa: CASSQVTPLKAADLNQPQHF
v_gene: TRBV5-1; j_gene: TRBJ2-1; len: 14; abundance: .; d_gene: TRBD2; CDR3nt: TGCGCCAGCAGGACTAGCGGTCCGTACAATGAGCAGTTCTTC; CDR3aa: CASRTSGPYNEQFF
v_gene: TRBV15; j_gene: TRBJ2-5; len: 16; abundance: few; d_gene: TRBD2; CDR3nt: TGTGCCACCAGCAGAGATGTCCTAGCGGGAGCAGAGACCCAGTACTTC; CDR3aa: CATSRDVLAGAETQYF
v_gene: TRBV4-1; j_gene: TRBJ2-5; len: 17; abundance: .; d_gene: .; CDR3nt: TGCGCCAGCAGCCAAGATCTTCGAAGCGCCTCAGGGGAGACCCAGTACTTC; CDR3aa: CASSQDLRSASGETQYF
v_gene: TRBV5-1; j_gene: TRBJ1-2; len: 15; abundance: .; d_gene: .; CDR3nt: TGCGCCAGCAGCTTGGTGGGCAGGGTGAACTATGGCTACACCTTC; CDR3aa: CASSLVGRVNYGYTF
v_gene: TRBV6-5; j_gene: TRBJ2-3; len: 17; abundance: few; d_gene: .; CDR3nt: TGTGCCAGCAGTTCGGACGGCCAACCCTATAGCACAGATACGCAGTATTTT; CDR3aa: CASSSDGQPYSTDTQYF
v_gene: TRBV12-3/TRBV12-4; j_gene: TRBJ1-4; len: 15; abundance: .; d_gene: TRBD1; CDR3nt: TGTGCCAGCAGGTTACAGGGGGCGATTAATGAAAAACTGTTTTTT; CDR3aa: CASRLQGAINEKLFF
v_gene: TRBV27; j_gene: TRBJ1-1; len: 15; abundance: .; d_gene: .; CDR3nt: TGTGCCAGCAGTTTATCGGGGGGGTTCGGCACTGAAGCTTTCTTT; CDR3aa: CASSLSGGFGTEAFF
v_gene: TRBV6-2/TRBV6-3; j_gene: TRBJ2-7; len: 12; abundance: few; d_gene: .; CDR3nt: TGTGCCAGCACCCTAGCCGGTTTCGAGCAGTACTTC; CDR3aa: CASTLAGFEQYF
v_gene: TRBV4-1; j_gene: TRBJ1-2; len: 15; abundance: .; d_gene: TRBD1; CDR3nt: TGCGCCAGCAGCCAAAGAACCGGGACAGGGGGCGGCTACACCTTC; CDR3aa: CASSQRTGTGGGYTF
v_gene: TRBV27; j_gene: TRBJ2-2; len: 19; abundance: few; d_gene: TRBD2; CDR3nt: TGTGCCAGCAGTTTGTTTCTTGGAGTAGCGGGGGGGCAAACCGGGGAGCTGTTTTTT; CDR3aa: CASSLFLGVAGGQTGELFF
v_gene: TRBV4-1; j_gene: TRBJ2-6; len: 14; abundance: .; d_gene: .; CDR3nt: TGCGCCAGCGCGGACAGAGCTGGGGCCAACGTCCTGACTTTC; CDR3aa: CASADRAGANVLTF
v_gene: TRBV11-2; j_gene: TRBJ2-3; len: 16; abundance: .; d_gene: TRBD2; CDR3nt: TGTGCCAGCAGACGTCCGGGGGGGCCTTTCTCAGATACGCAGTATTTT; CDR3aa: CASRRPGGPFSDTQYF
v_gene: TRBV10-3; j_gene: TRBJ1-1; len: 17; abundance: .; d_gene: TRBD1; CDR3nt: TGTGCCACGGGGCCACAGGACAGGGTGGTCGACAACACTGAAGCTTTCTTT; CDR3aa: CATGPQDRVVDNTEAFF
v_gene: TRBV3-1; j_gene: TRBJ1-6; len: 16; abundance: few; d_gene: .; CDR3nt: TGTGCCAGCAGCCGAATGCGGACGCCGGGGTATTCACCCCTCCACTTT; CDR3aa: CASSRMRTPGYSPLHF
v_gene: TRBV20-1; j_gene: TRBJ2-2; len: 17; abundance: .; d_gene: TRBD2; CDR3nt: TGCAGTGCTAGAGATTCTAGCGGGGGGGTGAACACCGGGGAGCTGTTTTTT; CDR3aa: CSARDSSGGVNTGELFF
v_gene: TRBV3-1; j_gene: TRBJ2-7; len: 12; abundance: .; d_gene: .; CDR3nt: TGTGCCAGCAGCGACAGCACCTACGAGCAGTACTTC; CDR3aa: CASSDSTYEQYF
v_gene: TRBV7-9; j_gene: TRBJ2-1; len: 17; abundance: .; d_gene: TRBD2; CDR3nt: TGTGCCAGCAGCCCCTCGGGACTAGCGGAGAAAGACAATGAGCAGTTCTTC; CDR3aa: CASSPSGLAEKDNEQFF
v_gene: TRBV20-1; j_gene: TRBJ2-7; len: 12; abundance: .; d_gene: .; CDR3nt: TGCAGTGCGGGGGGAACTAACTACGAGCAGTACTTC; CDR3aa: CSAGGTNYEQYF
v_gene: TRBV20-1; j_gene: TRBJ2-3; len: 14; abundance: few; d_gene: .; CDR3nt: TGCAGTGCTAGAGATGGACGATTGTCCGATACGCAGTATTTT; CDR3aa: CSARDGRLSDTQYF
v_gene: TRBV24-1; j_gene: TRBJ2-3; len: 16; abundance: .; d_gene: TRBD2; CDR3nt: TGTGCCACCAGTGCTCGGGGACTAGCGAAAACAGATACGCAGTATTTT; CDR3aa: CATSARGLAKTDTQYF
v_gene: TRBV12-3/TRBV12-4; j_gene: TRBJ1-3; len: 12; abundance: .; d_gene: .; CDR3nt: TGTGCCAGCAGCGGCCCTGGAAACACCATATATTTT; CDR3aa: CASSGPGNTIYF
v_gene: TRBV5-1; j_gene: TRBJ1-5; len: 17; abundance: .; d_gene: TRBD1; CDR3nt: TGCGCCAGCAGCTTGAGGATGGGACAGAACTTCAATCAGCCCCAGCATTTT; CDR3aa: CASSLRMGQNFNQPQHF
v_gene: TRBV12-3/TRBV12-4; j_gene: TRBJ1-1; len: 12; abundance: .; d_gene: TRBD1; CDR3nt: TGTGCCAGCCAGGGGGCGGTCACTGAAGCTTTCTTT; CDR3aa: CASQGAVTEAFF
v_gene: TRBV6-5; j_gene: TRBJ2-5; len: 15; abundance: few; d_gene: .; CDR3nt: TGTGCCAGCAGTTCCCCCTTAGGGGTAGAAGAGACCCAGTACTTC; CDR3aa: CASSSPLGVEETQYF
v_gene: TRBV6-1; j_gene: TRBJ1-6; len: 14; abundance: .; d_gene: TRBD1; CDR3nt: TGTGCCAGCAGAGGGCAGGGGGCGTCTTCACCCCTCCACTTT; CDR3aa: CASRGQGASSPLHF
v_gene: TRBV2; j_gene: TRBJ1-6; len: 15; abundance: few; d_gene: .; CDR3nt: TGTGCCAGCAGTGGTTTTCCGGGAGAGAGTTCACCCCTCCACTTT; CDR3aa: CASSGFPGESSPLHF
v_gene: TRBV5-1; j_gene: TRBJ2-2; len: 15; abundance: .; d_gene: TRBD1; CDR3nt: TGCGCCAGCTCAAAAGGACAGGGGGCTCCCGGGGAGCTGTTTTTT; CDR3aa: CASSKGQGAPGELFF
v_gene: TRBV12-3/TRBV12-4; j_gene: TRBJ2-1; len: 13; abundance: many; d_gene: TRBD1; CDR3nt: TGTGCCAGCAGCCAACAGGGGAACAATGAGCAGTTCTTC; CDR3aa: CASSQQGNNEQFF
v_gene: TRBV12-3/TRBV12-4; j_gene: TRBJ2-3; len: 16; abundance: .; d_gene: .; CDR3nt: TGTGCCAGCAGTCCCGGGACTCTGGCTAGCACAGATACGCAGTATTTT; CDR3aa: CASSPGTLASTDTQYF
v_gene: TRBV20-1; j_gene: TRBJ1-2; len: 17; abundance: few; d_gene: .; CDR3nt: TGCAGTGCTACCGATCTTCTTGAGGGGGTAGCTAACTATGGCTACACCTTC; CDR3aa: CSATDLLEGVANYGYTF
v_gene: TRBV29-1; j_gene: TRBJ2-7; len: 14; abundance: .; d_gene: TRBD2; CDR3nt: TGCAGCGTCCGCTTGGGGAGGGGAAAGGACGAGCAGTACTTC; CDR3aa: CSVRLGRGKDEQYF
v_gene: TRBV29-1; j_gene: TRBJ2-1; len: 14; abundance: few; d_gene: TRBD2; CDR3nt: TGCAGCGTCCATCTAGCGGGAGCCTACAATGAGCAGTTCTTC; CDR3aa: CSVHLAGAYNEQFF
v_gene: TRBV20-1; j_gene: TRBJ2-1; len: 14; abundance: few; d_gene: TRBD2; CDR3nt: TGCAGTGCCACCCTAGCGGGAGAGCACAATGAGCAGTTCTTC; CDR3aa: CSATLAGEHNEQFF
v_gene: TRBV12-3/TRBV12-4; j_gene: TRBJ2-1; len: 15; abundance: many; d_gene: TRBD2; CDR3nt: TGTGCCAGCAGCCGGACTAGCGGGGGAGGCAATGAGCAGTTCTTC; CDR3aa: CASSRTSGGGNEQFF
v_gene: TRBV4-3; j_gene: TRBJ1-2; len: 15; abundance: .; d_gene: .; CDR3nt: TGCGCCAGCAGCCAAGGGGTCAGGACAGCTTATGGCTACACCTTC; CDR3aa: CASSQGVRTAYGYTF
v_gene: TRBV29-1; j_gene: TRBJ2-5; len: 14; abundance: many; d_gene: .; CDR3nt: TGCAGCGTTGATGGGAAAGTTGTCGGAGAGACCCAGTACTTC; CDR3aa: CSVDGKVVGETQYF